This TCR beta chain was profiled in a study of a mutant IDH1 vaccine in newly diagnosed glioma. The CDR3 is made up of 13 amino acids. CDR1 LNHDA and CDR2 SQIVND come from the germline V gene (reference sequence). The V gene lost 3 bases and the J gene lost 10 bases, with 15 bases spanning the gap. This clone was found once. Its antigen is not identified. The time point was: week 23, last vaccination. Doses comprised 300 ug of mutant IDH1 20-mer peptide each, plus topical imiquimod. The data were produced by immunoSEQ multiplex PCR, yet TCRdb's version contains in-frame clones alone and is incomplete. The data contain over 25,000 clones, approximately 88% of them seen just once; the ten biggest clones take up around 2.5%.

This sequence joins TRBV19 and TRBJ1-1, with D perhaps TRBD1 (5 bases). The sequence was obtained from a man aged 35 to 55 with glioma. The source was PBMCs, collected from a glioma patient whose treatment included an IDH1 peptide vaccine. CDR3 nucleotide sequence: TGTGCCAGTAGTATTGGGCAGGGCGGTGGAGCTTTCTTT. Its translation is CASSIGQGGGAFF.